This T cell receptor beta chain was documented in a study of T cell repertoires in cytomegalovirus infection (dated by TCRdb to about 2019). As for the study more broadly: Donor HLA type was relevant to the analysis, because carriage of CMV infection together with the matching HLA type was indicated by public TCR beta signatures.

Summary of the overall study and its limitations: The ex vivo response was dominated by HLA-C-restricted CMV-specific TCR beta clonotypes, and the single most frequent clonotype in two of eight donors was supplied by these HLA-C-restricted clonotypes. Cumulative frequency of public TCR beta family members discriminated carriers of CMV infection plus the relevant HLA type in this cohort and an independent approximately 370-donor cohort.

About this clonotype itself: What this receptor recognizes is not known. Within one base of it there is no much larger clone, and no base qualities were kept.

The CDR3 runs 13 amino acids, cysteine and phenylalanine included. Left in the record is the CDR3 DNA by itself, 39 bases read in frame from the first base. Trimming costs V 4 bases and J 5 bases, and their ends lie 11 bases apart. The germline V gene encodes CDR1 SGHKS and CDR2 YYEKEE (reference sequence). Sequencer: Illumina HiSeq 1500. TCRdb took the public reads, trimmed them with fastp at Q25, ran MiXCR for clone calling and kept in-frame beta chains. One record per CDR3 amino acid sequence lists the most common genes and DNA. This sample comprises about 190,000 distinct CDR3 sequences, 28% of them detected only once. The leading ten clones occupy about 31% of the sample.

The clonotype originates from a human donor in good health (CMV status not recorded). Some clones in this sample may be carry-over from other donors' samples. The chain links TRBV5-5 with TRBJ2-3; perhaps TRBD1 is the D gene, with 6 bases matching. Sequencing input: PBMCs. The DNA reads as follows: TGTGCCAGCAGCATAGACAGGCAAGATACGCAGTATTTT. It codes for CASSIDRQDTQYF.